The clone carrying this T cell receptor beta chain was recorded only once. Its matching antigen is unknown. A much larger clone differs by one base, so this may be a read error. This record belongs to a study of blood T cells in healthy people across ages. Germline CDR1 SGHAT, CDR2 FQDESV (reference sequence). The CDR3 loop spans 13 amino acids. The V gene end was trimmed by 1 base and the J gene end by 9 bases; junction bases not matched to a gene: 4. The second PCR ran roughly 7 to 11 cycles with a sample-barcoded 5' primer and J-beta primers. TCRdb re-called the 5' RACE reads through MiXCR, storing one row per CDR3 protein. The repertoire holds about 1.8 million distinct CDR3 sequences, with roughly 50% as singletons. Study-wide points: Naive CD4+ cell counts and diversity both ran higher in long-lived than in aged donors.

This sequence originates from a woman aged 40 to 50 in good health. This chain connects TRBV11-1 to TRBJ2-7; 9 bases are shared with TRBD1. Sequenced sample: blood. CDR3 in amino acids: CASSLDRGRGQYF. The CDR3 DNA is TGTGCCAGCAGCTTAGACAGGGGGCGCGGGCAGTACTTC. Together with reference TRBV11-1 and TRBJ2-7, the CDR3 gives the full variable domain: EAEVAQSPRYKITEKSQAVAFWCDPISGHATLYWYRQILGQGPELLVQFQDESVVDDSQLPKDRFSAERLKGVDSTLKIQPAELGDSAMYLCASSLDRGRGQYFGPGTRLTVT.